The TCR beta chain described here comes from a study of cytomegalovirus exposure and HLA in healthy donors. On the study more broadly: Around 87 million unique TCRs, all from HLA-typed donors, were included in an early release of the data. Study-level findings and limits: The study recorded 160 or so TCR beta chains that were cytomegalovirus-associated.

Trimming left V 0 bases short and J 10 bases short, with 12 bases between. CDR1 and CDR2 (germline): GTSNPN, SVGIG (reference sequence). There are 12 residues in the CDR3. 13 Jbeta primers and 60 Vbeta primers were used for the PCR. Assay: immunoSEQ multiplex PCR; the TCRdb copy retains only in-frame clones and omits some. The repertoire has 100,000 to 140,000 clones, approximately 80% of them found once; the top ten carry under 5%. As for this clone: Its antigen is not identified.

It was healthy bone marrow donors who served as donors. This TCR was sampled from a male donor in good health and CMV-seronegative. V and J are TRBV30 and TRBJ1-2; D is perhaps TRBD1 (5 bases). The specimen sequenced was PBMCs. This CDR3 reads CAWSVWGEDYTF. The CDR3 DNA follows: TGTGCCTGGAGTGTATGGGGGGAAGACTACACCTTC. Based on the CDR3 plus reference TRBV30 and TRBJ1-2, the full variable domain is SQTIHQWPATLVQPVGSPLSLECTVEGTSNPNLYWYRQAAGRGLQLLFYSVGIGQISSEVPQNLSASRPQDRQFILSSKKLLLSDSGFYLCAWSVWGEDYTFGSGTRLTVV.